This entry concerns a single T cell receptor (beta chain). The sample belongs to a study of shared clonotypes between healthy human individuals. Assay used: immunoSEQ multiplex PCR; TCRdb lists only in-frame clones, some missing. In the table there are 450,000 or so clones, approximately 80% of which are singletons. All donors were healthy HIV-negative adults lacking recent acute infections or vaccinations. The CDR3 is made up of 12 amino acids. V was clipped by 6 bases and J by 1 base, with 4 bases between them. Germline loops: CDR1 LNHDA, CDR2 SQIVND (reference sequence). The chain joins TRBV19 to TRBJ2-1; no clear D. The clonotype originates from a woman between 35 and 50 years old in good health. Some clones in this sample may be carry-over from other donors' samples. Input material: PBMCs. The CDR3 sequence is CASSWSYNEQFF. CDR3 nucleotides: TGTGCCAGTAGCTGGTCCTACAATGAGCAGTTCTTC.